Presented here are 29 T cell receptor beta chains from one specimen sequenced in a study of cytomegalovirus exposure and HLA in healthy donors. Researchers ran the PCR with 60 Vbeta and 13 Jbeta primers. The protocol was immunoSEQ multiplex PCR, while the TCRdb copy is restricted to in-frame clones and leaves out a portion. The sample consists of roughly 70,000 clones, 80% to 90% of them appearing once. Material for sequencing was PBMCs. The origin of the receptors is a woman aged 30 to 39 in good health and CMV-seropositive.

The genes are TRBV6-1 and TRBJ2-1, with 11 bases fitting TRBD2. V trimming: 6 bases; J trimming: 10 bases; junction bases outside the gene matches: 8. Germline CDR1 MNHNS, CDR2 SASEGT. The CDR3 covers 14 residues. In nucleotides, the CDR3 is TGTGCCAGCAGATCCGGGACTAGCGGAGGAGAGCAGTTCTTC. As protein: CASRSGTSGGEQFF.

The gene calls are TRBV5-6 and TRBJ2-6; D possibly corresponds to TRBD2 (7 bases). The V gene's germline CDR1 is SGHDT and CDR2 YYEEEE. The CDR3 totals 17 residues. V lost 2 bases to trimming and J lost 2 bases, with 14 bases between them. Written as DNA, the CDR3 is TGTGCCAGCAGCTTTCCCGCGGGGGCGGCTGGGGCCAACGTCCTGACTTTC. This translates into CASSFPAGAAGANVLTF.

The genes are TRBV27 and TRBJ2-7; the match to TRBD2 covers 13 bases. The V gene's germline CDR1 is MNHEY and CDR2 SMNVEV (reference sequence). This CDR3 comprises 16 residues. Trimming cost V 5 bases and J 7 bases; bases outside gene matches: 11. The DNA of the CDR3 is TGTGCCAGCAGTCCATTACTAGCGGGAGGGCCTCAGGAGCAGTACTTC. Translated: CASSPLLAGGPQEQYF.

CDR3: CASSSWTGSGEQFF. DNA for the CDR3: TGTGCCAGCAGTTCTTGGACAGGTTCGGGTGAGCAGTTCTTC. J is TRBJ2-1 and V is TRBV27, with 7 nucleotides matching TRBD1. Germline CDR1 is MNHEY and CDR2 is SMNVEV (reference sequence). V was pared by 4 bases and J by 9 bases, with 9 bases of the junction left unmatched. The CDR3 sequence is 14 residues long.

The chain recombines TRBV2 with TRBJ1-1; D might be TRBD1 (5 bases). Germline CDR1 and CDR2: SNHLY and FYNNEI. The CDR3 covers 16 residues. Trimming left V 1 base short and J 11 bases short, with 23 bases between. CDR3 amino acids: CASSEGLGRGPLWAFF. CDR3 sequence (DNA): TGTGCCAGCAGTGAAGGTTTAGGGAGGGGTCCCTTGTGGGCTTTCTTT.

This clone was seen just once. V gene TRBV7-9 combines with J gene TRBJ2-3, with a weak D call TRBD2 (5 bases). The CDR3 extends over 14 amino acids. Trimming pared 4 bases from V and 1 base from J, leaving 9 bases between. The V gene's germline CDR1 is SEHNR and CDR2 FQNEAQ (reference sequence). The CDR3 region is CASSYPAGTDTQYF. The DNA of the CDR3 is TGTGCCAGCAGCTATCCAGCGGGCACAGATACGCAGTATTTT.

The chain links TRBV6-5 to TRBJ2-7; TRBD2 agrees at 9 bases. The CDR3 runs to 15 residues. V trimming: 6 bases; J trimming: 2 bases; junction bases outside the gene matches: 8. Germline loops: CDR1 MNHEY, CDR2 SVGAGI. CDR3 sequence reads: CASRSLAGGPYEQYF. CDR3 DNA sequence: TGTGCCAGCAGGTCCCTGGCGGGAGGGCCCTACGAGCAGTACTTC.

V gene TRBV9 combines with J gene TRBJ1-2, with a possible D match to TRBD1 (5 bases). V lost 4 bases to trimming and J lost 2 bases, with 12 bases between them. This CDR3 contains 14 residues. Per germline, CDR1 SGDLS and CDR2 YYNGEE. The CDR3 bases are TGTGCCAGCAGCAGAGAGCCAGGGAACTATGGCTACACCTTC. It yields the protein CASSREPGNYGYTF.

The rearrangement joins TRBV27 to TRBJ1-4; TRBD1 matches 7 bases. V shed 8 bases, J shed 8 bases, and the junction held 11 bases outside the gene matches. Germline CDR1 MNHEY, CDR2 SMNVEV (reference sequence). There are 14 residues in the CDR3. The CDR3 spells CASQIVRGREKLFF. In DNA, the CDR3 is TGTGCCAGCCAAATCGTTAGGGGGCGAGAAAAACTGTTTTTT.

In its sample, this clone was seen once. V and J are TRBV5-5 and TRBJ1-2, with TRBD1 matching over 9 bases. Germline-derived CDR1 and CDR2 are SGHKS and YYEKEE (reference sequence). V trimming: 0 bases; J trimming: 1 base; junction bases outside the gene matches: 4. The CDR3 contains 16 residues. The CDR3 reads CASSLGGTGSNYGYTF. The DNA of the CDR3 is TGTGCCAGCAGCTTGGGGGGGACAGGGAGTAACTATGGCTACACCTTC.

The chain links TRBV18 to TRBJ1-1; 8 positions match TRBD1. J lost 5 bases, V lost 6 bases, and 8 bases had no gene match. Germline loops: CDR1 KGHSH, CDR2 LQKENI. The CDR3 has 14 amino acids. CDR3 protein: CASSLGQGRTEAFF. For the CDR3, the DNA is TGTGCCAGCTCCCTCGGACAGGGTCGGACTGAAGCTTTCTTT.

This rearrangement joins TRBV2 to TRBJ2-3; 10 bases agree with TRBD2. CDR3 length: 19 residues. Trimming took 7 bases from V and 3 from J; bases not matched to a gene: 19. The germline V gene encodes CDR1 SNHLY and CDR2 FYNNEI. CDR3 nucleotide sequence: TGTGCCAGCAACATTCCGAGGACTAGCGGAGGTCGTGGGACAGATACGCAGTATTTT. Its translation: CASNIPRTSGGRGTDTQYF. Looking up the rest from reference TRBV2 and TRBJ2-3 gives the full variable domain: EPEVTQTPSHQVTQMGQEVILRCVPISNHLYFYWYRQILGQKVEFLVSFYNNEISEKSEIFDDQFSVERPDGSNFTLKIRSTKLEDSAMYFCASNIPRTSGGRGTDTQYFGPGTRLTVL.

This clone was recorded only once. Other DNA sequences in the same sample also yield this CDR3. In DNA form, the CDR3 reads TGCGCCAGCAGCCAAGATGGGGAGACTAGTTTCGCCGGGGAGCTGTTTTTT. Its protein product is CASSQDGETSFAGELFF. V usage is TRBV4-1 and J usage is TRBJ2-2, with D maybe TRBD2 (6 bases). The germline gives CDR1 MGHRA, CDR2 YSYEKL. Trimming took 0 bases from V and 6 from J, leaving 17 bases between them. The CDR3 totals 17 residues.

This chain's CDR3 is CASSDTGTGGEKLFF. The CDR3 DNA reads TGCGCCAGCAGCGATACCGGGACAGGGGGAGAAAAACTGTTTTTT. V is TRBV10-1 and J is TRBJ1-4, with TRBD1 matching over 11 bases. This CDR3 spans 15 amino acids. Trimming cost V 6 bases and J 8 bases; bases outside gene matches: 8. The germline gives CDR1 WNHNN, CDR2 SYGVQD (reference sequence).

The chain employs TRBV4-2 and TRBJ2-5; 9 bases are a match to TRBD2. After removal of 3 bases from V and 5 bases from J, the junction contained 1 base not matched to a gene. The CDR3 is made up of 13 amino acids. From germline, CDR1 is LGHNA and CDR2 YNFKEQ. This CDR3 reads CASSQSGRETQYF. The DNA of the CDR3 is TGTGCCAGCAGCCAGAGCGGGAGGGAGACCCAGTACTTC.

The chain uses TRBV19 and TRBJ2-7, with 11 bases matching TRBD2. The CDR3 has 19 amino acids. The germline V gene has CDR1 LNHDA and CDR2 SQIVND (reference sequence). V lost 6 bases and J lost 3; bases outside the gene matches: 19. The CDR3 loop reads CASRLQGTSGPTPYYEQYF. In DNA, the CDR3 is TGTGCCAGTAGACTACAAGGGACTAGCGGACCTACCCCCTACTACGAGCAGTACTTC.

The chain carries TRBV13 and TRBJ2-2; 9 bases align to TRBD1. Germline CDR1 is PRHDT and CDR2 is FYEKMQ (reference sequence). CDR3 length equals 17 residues. V was pared by 3 bases and J by 6 bases, with 11 bases of the junction left unmatched. The CDR3 loop reads CASSFTGGRGGAGELFF. As DNA, the CDR3 is TGTGCCAGCAGCTTCACAGGGGGCCGGGGTGGCGCCGGGGAGCTGTTTTTT.

Here the CDR3 reads CASSLTGGPGLAATYQFF. CDR3 coding DNA: TGTGCCAGCAGCTTAACGGGGGGGCCGGGACTAGCGGCCACATACCAGTTCTTC. This sequence joins TRBV7-3 and TRBJ2-1, with 11 positions matching TRBD2. Trimming took 0 bases from V and 13 from J; bases not matched to a gene: 17. Germline CDR1 and CDR2: SGHTA and FQGTGA. There are 18 residues in the CDR3.

This chain uses TRBV29-1 with TRBJ1-1; 9 bases align to TRBD1. The V gene's germline CDR1 is SQVTM and CDR2 ANQGSEA. V was pared by 7 bases and J by 5 bases, with 11 bases of the junction left unmatched. The CDR3 spans 14 residues. CDR3 sequence (DNA): TGCAGCGGGAGGGAGGGGACAGGGAAAACTGAAGCTTTCTTT. Translated, it gives CSGREGTGKTEAFF. Full variable domain (remainder filled in from reference TRBV29-1 and TRBJ1-1): SAVISQKPSRDICQRGTSLTIQCQVDSQVTMMFWYRQQPGQSLTLIATANQGSEATYESGFVIDKFPISRPNLTFSTLTVSNMSPEDSSIYLCSGREGTGKTEAFFGQGTRLTVV.

J is TRBJ1-5 and V is TRBV14, with 7 bases that match TRBD1. This CDR3 region has 22 residues. Germline V gene lookup returns CDR1 SGHDN and CDR2 FVKESK. V was pared by 4 bases and J by 0 bases, with 24 bases of the junction left unmatched. CDR3 protein: CASSPTERQGWKAGTSNQPQHF. The DNA of the CDR3 is TGTGCCAGCAGCCCGACGGAAAGACAGGGATGGAAGGCGGGCACTAGCAATCAGCCCCAGCATTTT.

The CDR3 sequence is CASSRGDTQQFF. CDR3 bases: TGTGCCAGCAGTCGGGGGGACACCCAGCAGTTCTTC. The chain recombines TRBV28 with TRBJ2-1; D is possibly TRBD2 (7 bases). The CDR3 is made up of 12 amino acids. Germline lookup yields CDR1 MDHEN and CDR2 SYDVKM. Trimming stripped 5 bases from V and 11 bases from J, with 13 bases between.

The chain recombines TRBV6-1 with TRBJ2-6; possible D gene TRBD1, 6 bases. The CDR3 contains 15 residues. Trimming left V 2 bases short and J 3 bases short, with 8 bases between. In germline, CDR1 is MNHNS, CDR2 SASEGT. The CDR3 DNA reads TGTGCCAGCAGTGAATCAGGGGTTGGGGCCAACGTCCTGACTTTC. This sequence encodes CASSESGVGANVLTF.

The chain carries TRBV11-3 and TRBJ2-1; 9 bases fit TRBD2. CDR1 and CDR2 (germline): SGHNT, YENEEA. V dropped 4 bases and J dropped 10; count of bases not matched to a gene: 5. The CDR3 is made up of 13 amino acids. CDR3 in amino acids: CASSSRTSVEQFF. The CDR3, as DNA: TGTGCCAGCAGCTCTCGGACTAGCGTCGAGCAGTTCTTC.

The rearrangement links TRBV4-2 to TRBJ2-5, with D possibly TRBD2 on 5 matching bases. The J call is doubtful: the DNA matches TRBJ2-7 better. This CDR3 is built from 13 residues. CDR1 is LGHNA, CDR2 YNFKEQ, per germline. The CDR3 DNA reads as TGTGCCAGCAGCCAATCAGCGGCCTACGAGCAGTACTTC. Its translation is CASSQSAAYEQYF.

The V call is TRBV2, the J call TRBJ1-1; possibly TRBD1 for D (5 bases). Germline CDR1 is SNHLY and CDR2 is FYNNEI. Trimming removed 6 bases at V and 0 bases at J, with 14 bases between. The CDR3 has 15 amino acids. The CDR3 DNA sequence: TGTGCCAGCAGGGCCTTGGGGCACCTGAACACTGAAGCTTTCTTT. Translated: CASRALGHLNTEAFF. Complete variable domain (other parts from reference TRBV2 and TRBJ1-1): EPEVTQTPSHQVTQMGQEVILRCVPISNHLYFYWYRQILGQKVEFLVSFYNNEISEKSEIFDDQFSVERPDGSNFTLKIRSTKLEDSAMYFCASRALGHLNTEAFFGQGTRLTVV.

The J gene is TRBJ2-7, the V gene TRBV19; D not resolved. This CDR3 region has 15 residues. V was shortened by 6 bases and J by 4 bases, with 19 bases between the two germline ends. Germline V gives CDR1 LNHDA, CDR2 SQIVND (reference sequence). In nucleotides, the CDR3 is TGTGCCAGTAGAGCCCAGAGAAAGCGACTGTACGAGCAGTACTTC. Protein: CASRAQRKRLYEQYF.

The rearrangement joins TRBV10-3 to TRBJ2-2; TRBD1 is a possible D gene (5 bases). The germline V gene has CDR1 ENHRY and CDR2 SYGVKD. The length of the CDR3 is 15 residues. Trimming removed 4 bases at V and 5 bases at J, with 14 bases between. The CDR3 bases are TGTGCCATCAGTGCAGGGAACCCTGGGACCGGGGAGCTGTTTTTT. The encoded protein is CAISAGNPGTGELFF.

This rearrangement joins TRBV5-1 to TRBJ2-6; D is unresolved. This CDR3 region has 15 residues. Germline V gene lookup returns CDR1 SGHRS and CDR2 YFSETQ. The V and J ends lost 5 bases and 4 bases respectively, with 13 bases between them. CDR3 in DNA: TGCGCCAGCAGTCTAAGACTCTCCGGGGCCAACGTCCTGACTTTC. It translates to CASSLRLSGANVLTF. Full variable domain (rest looked up from reference TRBV5-1 and TRBJ2-6): KAGVTQTPRYLIKTRGQQVTLSCSPISGHRSVSWYQQTPGQGLQFLFEYFSETQRNKGNFPGRFSGRQFSNSRSEMNVSTLELGDSALYLCASSLRLSGANVLTFGAGSRLTVL.

This clone has a single count. This sequence joins TRBV10-2 and TRBJ2-7; 10 bases are a match to TRBD2. CDR3 length: 14 residues. Germline values: CDR1 WSHSY, CDR2 SAAADI. Trimming cost V 6 bases and J 3 bases; bases outside gene matches: 5. The CDR3 reads CASRLAGPDYEQYF. CDR3 in DNA: TGCGCCAGCAGACTAGCGGGGCCAGACTACGAGCAGTACTTC.